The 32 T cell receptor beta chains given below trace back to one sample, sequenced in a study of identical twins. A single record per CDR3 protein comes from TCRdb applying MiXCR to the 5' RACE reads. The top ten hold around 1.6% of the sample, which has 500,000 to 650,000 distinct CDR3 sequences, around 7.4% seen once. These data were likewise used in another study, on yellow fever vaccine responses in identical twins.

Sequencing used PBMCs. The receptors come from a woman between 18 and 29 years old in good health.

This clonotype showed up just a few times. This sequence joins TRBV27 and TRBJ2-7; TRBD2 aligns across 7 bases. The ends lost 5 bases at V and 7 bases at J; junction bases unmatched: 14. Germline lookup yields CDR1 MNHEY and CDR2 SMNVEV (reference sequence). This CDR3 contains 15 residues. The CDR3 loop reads CASSLYPWGGIEQYF. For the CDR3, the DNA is TGTGCCAGCAGTCTATACCCTTGGGGGGGAATAGAGCAGTACTTC.

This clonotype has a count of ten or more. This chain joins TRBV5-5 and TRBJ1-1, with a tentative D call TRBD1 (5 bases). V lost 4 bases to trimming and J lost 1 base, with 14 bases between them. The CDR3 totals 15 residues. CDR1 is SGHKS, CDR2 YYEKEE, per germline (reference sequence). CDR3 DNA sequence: TGTGCCAGCAGCCTAAGGGCCAGGGAGAACACTGAAGCTTTCTTT. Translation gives CASSLRARENTEAFF.

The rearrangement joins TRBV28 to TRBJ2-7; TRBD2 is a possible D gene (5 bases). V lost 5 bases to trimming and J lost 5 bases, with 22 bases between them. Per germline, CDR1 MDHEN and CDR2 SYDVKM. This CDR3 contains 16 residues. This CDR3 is CASSPTPLGKRNEQYF. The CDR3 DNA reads TGTGCCAGCAGTCCAACCCCTCTGGGCAAGCGGAACGAGCAGTACTTC.

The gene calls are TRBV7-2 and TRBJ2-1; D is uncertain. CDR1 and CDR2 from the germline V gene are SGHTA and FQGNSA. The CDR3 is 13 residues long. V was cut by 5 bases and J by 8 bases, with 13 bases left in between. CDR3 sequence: CASSPGRAYEQFF. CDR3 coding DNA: TGTGCCAGCAGCCCCGGCCGGGCTTATGAGCAGTTCTTC.

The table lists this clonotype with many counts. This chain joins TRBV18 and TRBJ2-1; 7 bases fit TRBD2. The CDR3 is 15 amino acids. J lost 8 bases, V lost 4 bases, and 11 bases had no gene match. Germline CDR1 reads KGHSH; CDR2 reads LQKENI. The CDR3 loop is CASSRRGDLEYEQFF. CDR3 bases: TGTGCCAGCTCACGACGGGGGGACCTAGAGTATGAGCAGTTCTTC.

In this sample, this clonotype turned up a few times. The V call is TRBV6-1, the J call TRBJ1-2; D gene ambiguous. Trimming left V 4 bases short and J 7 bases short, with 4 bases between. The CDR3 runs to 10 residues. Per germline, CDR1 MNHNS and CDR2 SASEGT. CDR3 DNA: TGTGCCAGCAGTGTCTCTGGCTACACCTTC. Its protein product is CASSVSGYTF.

The CDR3 sequence is CASAGASGGQETQYF. The CDR3 coding sequence is TGCGCCAGCGCTGGGGCTAGCGGGGGGCAAGAGACCCAGTACTTC. The chain combines TRBV5-1 with TRBJ2-5; TRBD2 matches 11 bases. J lost 2 bases, V lost 7 bases, and 7 bases had no gene match. The CDR3 is made up of 15 amino acids. The germline V gene encodes CDR1 SGHRS and CDR2 YFSETQ.

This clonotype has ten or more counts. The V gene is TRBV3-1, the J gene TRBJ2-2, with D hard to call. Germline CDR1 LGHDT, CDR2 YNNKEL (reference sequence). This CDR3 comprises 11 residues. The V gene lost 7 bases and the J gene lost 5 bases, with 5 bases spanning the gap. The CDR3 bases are TGTGCCAGCATGGGTACCGGGGAGCTGTTTTTT. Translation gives CASMGTGELFF.

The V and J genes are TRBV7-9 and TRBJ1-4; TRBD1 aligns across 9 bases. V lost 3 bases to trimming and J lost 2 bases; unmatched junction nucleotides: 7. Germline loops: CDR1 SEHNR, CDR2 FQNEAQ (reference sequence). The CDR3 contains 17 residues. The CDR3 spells CASSFTGQGVTNEKLFF. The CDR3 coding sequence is TGTGCCAGCAGCTTCACGGGACAGGGAGTCACTAATGAAAAACTGTTTTTT.

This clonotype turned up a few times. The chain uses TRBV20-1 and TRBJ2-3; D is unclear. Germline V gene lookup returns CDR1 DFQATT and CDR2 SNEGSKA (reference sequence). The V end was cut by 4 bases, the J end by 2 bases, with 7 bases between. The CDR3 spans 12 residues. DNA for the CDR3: TGCAGTGCTAAGGGTAACACAGATACGCAGTATTTT. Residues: CSAKGNTDTQYF.

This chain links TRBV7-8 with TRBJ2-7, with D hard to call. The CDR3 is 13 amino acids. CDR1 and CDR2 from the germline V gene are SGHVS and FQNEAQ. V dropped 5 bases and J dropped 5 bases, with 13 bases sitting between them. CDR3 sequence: CASSPNVYDEQYF. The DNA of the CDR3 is TGTGCCAGCAGCCCCAACGTCTACGACGAGCAGTACTTC.

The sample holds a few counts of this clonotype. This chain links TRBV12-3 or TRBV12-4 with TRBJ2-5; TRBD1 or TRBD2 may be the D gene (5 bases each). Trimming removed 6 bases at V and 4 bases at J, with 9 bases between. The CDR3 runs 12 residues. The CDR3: CASSGATETQYF. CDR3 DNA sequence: TGTGCCAGCAGCGGGGCTACAGAGACCCAGTACTTC.

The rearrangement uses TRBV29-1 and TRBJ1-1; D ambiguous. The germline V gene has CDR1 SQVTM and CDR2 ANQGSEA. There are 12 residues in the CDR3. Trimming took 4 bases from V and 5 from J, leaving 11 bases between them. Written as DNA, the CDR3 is TGCAGCGTTGGTGGGATTGGGACTGAAGCTTTCTTT. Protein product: CSVGGIGTEAFF.

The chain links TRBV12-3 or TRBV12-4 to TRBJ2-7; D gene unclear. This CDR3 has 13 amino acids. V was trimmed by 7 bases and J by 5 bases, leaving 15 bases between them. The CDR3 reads CASTSKGWNEQYF. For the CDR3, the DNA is TGTGCCAGCACCTCGAAGGGATGGAACGAGCAGTACTTC.

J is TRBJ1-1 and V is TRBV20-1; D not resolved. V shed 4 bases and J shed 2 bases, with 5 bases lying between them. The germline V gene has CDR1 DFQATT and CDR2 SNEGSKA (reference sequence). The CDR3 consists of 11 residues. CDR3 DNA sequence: TGCAGTGCTAAGGATAACACTGAAGCTTTCTTT. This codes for CSAKDNTEAFF.

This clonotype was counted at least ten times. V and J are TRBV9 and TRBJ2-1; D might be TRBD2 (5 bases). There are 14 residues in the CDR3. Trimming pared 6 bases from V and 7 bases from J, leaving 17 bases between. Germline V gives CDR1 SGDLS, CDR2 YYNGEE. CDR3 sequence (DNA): TGTGCCAGCAATCCAAAACCGGGAAGAAATGAGCAGTTCTTC. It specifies CASNPKPGRNEQFF.

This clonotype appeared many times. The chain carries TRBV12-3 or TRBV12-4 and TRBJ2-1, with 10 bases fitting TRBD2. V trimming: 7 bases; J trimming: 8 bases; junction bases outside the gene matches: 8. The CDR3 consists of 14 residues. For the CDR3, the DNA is TGTGCCAGCAACCAAGCGGGAGGGCCGCATGAGCAGTTCTTC. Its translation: CASNQAGGPHEQFF.

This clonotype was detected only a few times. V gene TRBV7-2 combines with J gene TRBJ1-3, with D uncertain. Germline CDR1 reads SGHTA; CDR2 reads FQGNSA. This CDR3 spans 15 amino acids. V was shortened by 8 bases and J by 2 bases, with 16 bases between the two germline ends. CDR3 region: CASGPPSGTGNTIYF. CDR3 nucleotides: TGTGCCAGCGGGCCCCCATCGGGGACTGGAAACACCATATATTTT. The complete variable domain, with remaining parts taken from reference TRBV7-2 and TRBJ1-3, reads GAGVSQSPSNKVTEKGKDVELRCDPISGHTALYWYRQSLGQGLEFLIYFQGNSAPDKSGLPSDRFSAERTGGSVSTLTIQRTQQEDSAVYLCASGPPSGTGNTIYFGEGSWLTVV.

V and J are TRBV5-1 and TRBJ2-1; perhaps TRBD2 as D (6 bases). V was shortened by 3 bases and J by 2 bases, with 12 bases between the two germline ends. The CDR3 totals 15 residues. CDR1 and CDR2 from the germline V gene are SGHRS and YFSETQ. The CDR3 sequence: CASSSNGLPYNEQFF. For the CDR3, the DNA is TGCGCCAGCAGCTCCAATGGACTACCCTACAATGAGCAGTTCTTC.

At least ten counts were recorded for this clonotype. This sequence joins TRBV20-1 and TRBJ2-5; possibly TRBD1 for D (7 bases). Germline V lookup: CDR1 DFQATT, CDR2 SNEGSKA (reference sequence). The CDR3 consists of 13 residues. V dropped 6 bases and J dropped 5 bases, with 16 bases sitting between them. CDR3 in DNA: TGCAGTGCACATGCCCCAGGGGGGGAGACCCAGTACTTC. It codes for CSAHAPGGETQYF.

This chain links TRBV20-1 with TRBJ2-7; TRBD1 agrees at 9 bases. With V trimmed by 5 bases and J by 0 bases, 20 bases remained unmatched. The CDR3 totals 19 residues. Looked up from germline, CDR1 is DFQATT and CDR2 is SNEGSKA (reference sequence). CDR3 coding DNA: TGCAGTGCTGGGAGTATGCCGGGACAGGGAAGGATACGCTCCTACGAGCAGTACGTC. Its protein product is CSAGSMPGQGRIRSYEQYV.

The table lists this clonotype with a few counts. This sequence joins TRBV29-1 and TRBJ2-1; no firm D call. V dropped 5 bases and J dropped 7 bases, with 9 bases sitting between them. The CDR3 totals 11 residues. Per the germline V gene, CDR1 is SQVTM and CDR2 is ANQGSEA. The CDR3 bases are TGCAGCGTTTTGGGCCTGAATGAGCAGTTCTTC. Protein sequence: CSVLGLNEQFF.

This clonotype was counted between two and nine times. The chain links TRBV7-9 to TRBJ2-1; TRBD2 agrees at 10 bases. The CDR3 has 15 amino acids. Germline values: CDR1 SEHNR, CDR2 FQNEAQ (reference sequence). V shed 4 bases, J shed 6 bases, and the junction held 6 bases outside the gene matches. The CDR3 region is CASSYRTSGFNEQFF. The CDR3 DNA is TGTGCCAGCAGCTACCGGACTAGCGGTTTCAATGAGCAGTTCTTC.

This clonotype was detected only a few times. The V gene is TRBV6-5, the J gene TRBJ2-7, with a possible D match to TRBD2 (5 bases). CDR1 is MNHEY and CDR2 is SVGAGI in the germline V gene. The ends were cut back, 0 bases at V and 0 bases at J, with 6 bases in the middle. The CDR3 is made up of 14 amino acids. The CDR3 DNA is TGTGCCAGCAGTTACTCGGGGAGCTCCTACGAGCAGTACTTC. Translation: CASSYSGSSYEQYF.

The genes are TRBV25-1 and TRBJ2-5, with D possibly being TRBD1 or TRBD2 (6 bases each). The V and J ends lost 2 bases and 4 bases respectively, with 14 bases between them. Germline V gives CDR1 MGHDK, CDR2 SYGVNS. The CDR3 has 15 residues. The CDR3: CASSEGGPWGETQYF. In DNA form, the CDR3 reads TGTGCCAGCAGTGAAGGGGGGCCATGGGGAGAGACCCAGTACTTC.

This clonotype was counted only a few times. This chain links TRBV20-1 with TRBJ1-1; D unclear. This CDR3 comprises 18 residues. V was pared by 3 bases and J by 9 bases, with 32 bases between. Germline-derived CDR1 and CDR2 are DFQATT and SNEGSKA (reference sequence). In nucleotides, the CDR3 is TGCAGTGCTAGGACCGGAGCAGGCCAAACCGCCCTAGCTGTACAAGCTTTCTTT. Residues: CSARTGAGQTALAVQAFF.

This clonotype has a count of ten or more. In DNA, the CDR3 is TGCAGCGTGCTGCTCGGGGCTCGAACTGAAGCTTTCTTT. Translating gives CSVLLGARTEAFF. The rearrangement joins TRBV29-1 to TRBJ1-1, with D maybe TRBD1 (5 bases). The CDR3 is 13 residues long. Looked up from germline, CDR1 is SQVTM and CDR2 is ANQGSEA. V was cut by 6 bases and J by 5 bases, with 16 bases left in between.

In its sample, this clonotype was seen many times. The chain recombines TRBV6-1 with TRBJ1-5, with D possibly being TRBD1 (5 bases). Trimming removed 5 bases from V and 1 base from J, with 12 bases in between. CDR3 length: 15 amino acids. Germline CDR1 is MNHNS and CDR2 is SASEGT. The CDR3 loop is CASSPLGGSNQPQHF. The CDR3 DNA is TGTGCCAGCAGTCCTCTTGGGGGGAGCAATCAGCCCCAGCATTTT.

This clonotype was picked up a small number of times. CDR3 amino acids: CASSFAQITDTQYF. The CDR3 DNA is TGCGCCAGCAGCTTCGCACAAATCACAGATACGCAGTATTTT. The rearrangement joins TRBV5-1 to TRBJ2-3; no clear D. V dropped 2 bases and J dropped 2 bases, with 9 bases sitting between them. Germline V gene data show CDR1 as SGHRS and CDR2 as YFSETQ. The CDR3 loop spans 14 amino acids. Full variable domain (missing parts from reference TRBV5-1 and TRBJ2-3): KAGVTQTPRYLIKTRGQQVTLSCSPISGHRSVSWYQQTPGQGLQFLFEYFSETQRNKGNFPGRFSGRQFSNSRSEMNVSTLELGDSALYLCASSFAQITDTQYFGPGTRLTVL.

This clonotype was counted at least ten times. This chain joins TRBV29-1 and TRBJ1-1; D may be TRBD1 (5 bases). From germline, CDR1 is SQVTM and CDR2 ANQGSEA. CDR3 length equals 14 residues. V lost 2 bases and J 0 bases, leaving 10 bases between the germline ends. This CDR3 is CSVEPGTVNTEAFF. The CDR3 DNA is TGCAGCGTTGAACCGGGGACGGTGAACACTGAAGCTTTCTTT. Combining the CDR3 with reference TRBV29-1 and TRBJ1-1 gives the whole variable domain SAVISQKPSRDICQRGTSLTIQCQVDSQVTMMFWYRQQPGQSLTLIATANQGSEATYESGFVIDKFPISRPNLTFSTLTVSNMSPEDSSIYLCSVEPGTVNTEAFFGQGTRLTVV.

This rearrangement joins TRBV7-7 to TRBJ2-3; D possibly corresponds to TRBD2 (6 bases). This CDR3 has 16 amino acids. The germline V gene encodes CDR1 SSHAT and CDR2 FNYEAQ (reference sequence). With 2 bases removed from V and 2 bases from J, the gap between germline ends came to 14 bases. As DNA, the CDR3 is TGTGCCAGCAGCTTATCGCCTAGCGCTTCCACAGATACGCAGTATTTT. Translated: CASSLSPSASTDTQYF.

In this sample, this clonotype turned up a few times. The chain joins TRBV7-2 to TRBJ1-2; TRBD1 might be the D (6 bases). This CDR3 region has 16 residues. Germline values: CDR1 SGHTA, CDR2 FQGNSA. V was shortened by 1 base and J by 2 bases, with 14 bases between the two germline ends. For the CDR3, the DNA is TGTGCCAGCAGCTTAGAGGGGGGGAACACGAACTATGGCTACACCTTC. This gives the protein CASSLEGGNTNYGYTF. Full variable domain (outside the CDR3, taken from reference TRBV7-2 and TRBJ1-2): GAGVSQSPSNKVTEKGKDVELRCDPISGHTALYWYRQSLGQGLEFLIYFQGNSAPDKSGLPSDRFSAERTGGSVSTLTIQRTQQEDSAVYLCASSLEGGNTNYGYTFGSGTRLTVV.